The rows below give T cell receptor beta chains drawn from one sample of a study of blood T cell repertoires in COVID-19. Measured with immunoSEQ multiplex PCR; TCRdb has only the in-frame clones, and not every one. This sample carries about 190,000 clones, 88% of them seen once, and the ten largest clones take about 4.4%. Sequenced: peripheral blood. The receptors were gathered from a human donor in a cohort sampled during active COVID-19. Each CDR3 is given with its conserved first and last residue. D genes are given only for firm matches. Size values are once, few and many counts, or a class for expanded clones, and some rows have none.

J gene | clone size | D gene | V gene | CDR3 DNA | CDR3 protein
TRBJ1-2 | NA | NA | TRBV11-2 | TGTGCCAGCAGCCCGACGGACAGTGGTCACACCTTC | CASSPTDSGHTF
TRBJ2-7 | NA | TRBD2 | TRBV5-4 | TGTGCCAGCAGCTTACTAGCGGGAGCCGCGTACGAGCAGTACTTC | CASSLLAGAAYEQYF
TRBJ1-2 | NA | NA | TRBV2 | TGTGCCAGCAGTGAGTCCAACAGCCATAGCTACACCTTC | CASSESNSHSYTF
TRBJ1-2 | NA | NA | TRBV28 | TGTGCCAGCAGAAAGGACACTAACTATGGCTACACCTTC | CASRKDTNYGYTF
TRBJ1-1 | NA | TRBD1 | TRBV10-2 | TGCGCCAGCAGGCAGGGGGAGCGCATGAACACTGAAGCTTTCTTT | CASRQGERMNTEAFF
TRBJ2-5 | NA | TRBD1 | TRBV3-1/TRBV3-2 | TGTGCCAGCAGCCACGGACAGGGCGAACGGACCCAGTACTTC | CASSHGQGERTQYF
TRBJ2-7 | NA | TRBD2 | TRBV6-1 | TGTGCCAGCAGGGAAGGAAATAGCGGGGGCTACGAGCAGTACTTC | CASREGNSGGYEQYF
TRBJ1-1 | NA | NA | TRBV2 | TGTGCCAGCAGTGAAAGGCGGATGAACACTGAAGCTTTCTTT | CASSERRMNTEAFF
TRBJ2-6 | NA | NA | TRBV18 | TGTGCCAGCTCACCACCAAGGGGCTCTGGGGCCAACGTCCTGACTTTC | CASSPPRGSGANVLTF
TRBJ2-6 | NA | NA | TRBV6-2/TRBV6-3 | TGTGCCAGCAGTTACCGGCGGCAGGGTACCTCTGGGGCCAACGTCCTGACTTTC | CASSYRRQGTSGANVLTF
TRBJ2-2 | NA | TRBD2 | TRBV2 | TGTGCCAGCAGTAAAACCGGGACTACAAACACCGGGGAGCTGTTTTTT | CASSKTGTTNTGELFF
TRBJ2-5 | NA | NA | TRBV9 | TGTGCCAGCAGCGTAGATATCGGGTTACAAGAGACCCAGTACTTC | CASSVDIGLQETQYF
TRBJ2-7 | NA | TRBD1 | TRBV7-9 | TGTGCCAGCAGCTTAGGGCAACAGGGGGAGGACGAGCAGTACTTC | CASSLGQQGEDEQYF
TRBJ2-3 | NA | TRBD2 | TRBV20-1 | TGCAGTGCTAGTTCCCCCCTGACTAGCGAGAACACAGATACGCAGTATTTT | CSASSPLTSENTDTQYF
TRBJ2-2 | NA | NA | TRBV11-3 | TGTGCCAGCAGCTTAGATGGTACTTTCGGGGAGCTGTTTTTT | CASSLDGTFGELFF
TRBJ2-6 | once | NA | TRBV2 | TGTGCCAGCACTGGGGGGGGCCTCCTCTCTGGGGCCAACGTCCTGACTTTC | CASTGGGLLSGANVLTF
TRBJ2-7 | NA | NA | TRBV6-4 | TGTGCCATCAGAATAAACTACGAGCAGTACTTC | CAIRINYEQYF
TRBJ2-3 | NA | NA | TRBV3-1/TRBV3-2 | TGTGCCAGCAGCCGTTCCTATGGCACAGATACGCAGTATTTT | CASSRSYGTDTQYF
TRBJ2-7 | NA | NA | TRBV6-5 | TGTGCCAGTCTAGGACAGCACTACGAGCAGTACTTC | CASLGQHYEQYF
TRBJ2-7 | NA | TRBD2 | TRBV10-3 | TGTGCCATCAGTAGTTCCTCGGGACTAGGCTCCTACGAGCAGTACTTC | CAISSSSGLGSYEQYF
TRBJ2-7 | NA | TRBD2 | TRBV9 | TGTGCCAGCAGCCTACGAGCGGGAGGGACGAACTACGAGCAGTACTTC | CASSLRAGGTNYEQYF
TRBJ2-3 | once | TRBD2 | TRBV7-9 | TGTGCCAGCAGCGAAGGACTAGCGGAGACCACAGATACGCAGTATTTT | CASSEGLAETTDTQYF
TRBJ2-3 | NA | NA | TRBV24-1 | TGTGCCACCAGTGATAGGGACACGCGAGGAGGCACAGATACGCAGTATTTT | CATSDRDTRGGTDTQYF
TRBJ2-1 | NA | NA | TRBV5-4 | TGTGCCAGCAGCCGCGGTGGCGTCGGAAAGGGGGAGTTCTTC | CASSRGGVGKGEFF
TRBJ2-3 | NA | NA | TRBV21-1 | TGTGCCAGCAGCAAGCCTAATAGCACAGATACGCAGTATTTT | CASSKPNSTDTQYF
TRBJ1-2 | NA | NA | TRBV5-1 | TGCGCCAGCAGCTTGGTCCCAGGCAACTATGGCTACACCTTC | CASSLVPGNYGYTF
TRBJ1-1 | NA | NA | TRBV5-5 | TGTGCCAGCGCAATAAGGACAGTGAACACTGAAGCTTTCTTT | CASAIRTVNTEAFF
TRBJ2-6 | NA | NA | TRBV6-2/TRBV6-3 | TGTGCCAGCAGCACACAGGGTGCTGGGGCCAACGTCCTGACTTTC | CASSTQGAGANVLTF
TRBJ2-1 | NA | TRBD2 | TRBV7-6 | TGTGCCAGCAGCTCGGGAAGCGGGAGGGCCCTCAGTGAGCAGTTCTTC | CASSSGSGRALSEQFF
TRBJ2-7 | NA | TRBD1 | TRBV7-2 | TGTGCCAGCAGCTTAGCGCGGACAGGGCCACCCTACGAGCAGTACTTC | CASSLARTGPPYEQYF
TRBJ1-6 | NA | TRBD1 | TRBV7-8 | TGTGCCAGCAGCTTGGGACAGGGAAGTTCACCCCTCCACTTT | CASSLGQGSSPLHF
TRBJ2-7 | NA | TRBD1 | TRBV5-1 | TGCGCCAGCAGCCGGACAGGGGTCTACGAGCAGTACTTC | CASSRTGVYEQYF
TRBJ2-2 | NA | NA | TRBV7-6 | TGTGCCAGCAGCGCAGAGGGGGGGGTAAACACCGGGGAGCTGTTTTTT | CASSAEGGVNTGELFF
TRBJ1-2 | NA | TRBD1 | TRBV29-1 | TGCAGCGTTGAAGTGGCGACAGGGGGCTATGGCTACACCTTC | CSVEVATGGYGYTF
TRBJ1-5 | NA | NA | TRBV5-1 | TGCGCCAGCAGCTTTTTTCAGAGCGCTCTGGATTATAGCAATCAGCCCCAGCATTTT | CASSFFQSALDYSNQPQHF
TRBJ2-7 | NA | TRBD1 | TRBV6-2/TRBV6-3 | TGTGCCAGCAGCCGCGGACAGGGGCCCTACGAGCAGTACTTC | CASSRGQGPYEQYF
TRBJ2-1 | NA | TRBD2 | TRBV5-1 | TGCGCCAGCAGCTTGGTACCGACTAGCGGGGTGGATTATGAGCAGTTCTTC | CASSLVPTSGVDYEQFF
TRBJ2-3 | NA | NA | TRBV9 | TGTGCCAGCAGCGTAGCGCAGGGGTGGACAGATACGCAGTATTTT | CASSVAQGWTDTQYF
TRBJ2-7 | NA | NA | TRBV5-1 | TGCGCCAGCAGCCCGGACAGACCCTACGAGCAGTACTTC | CASSPDRPYEQYF
TRBJ1-1 | NA | TRBD1 | TRBV7-2 | TGTGCCAGCAGCCTCTTGGGACAGGGCAACGCTGAAGCTTTCTTT | CASSLLGQGNAEAFF
TRBJ2-2 | NA | NA | TRBV5-1 | TGCGCCAGCAGCGGCAGGGGCGGGAACACCGGGGAGCTGTTTTTT | CASSGRGGNTGELFF
TRBJ2-7 | NA | NA | TRBV18 | TGTGCCAGCTCCGAGGCATACGAGCAGTACTTC | CASSEAYEQYF
TRBJ2-3 | once | TRBD2 | TRBV6-6 | TGTGCCAGCAGTTTCGGGAGGGCGGGCACAGATACGCAGTATTTT | CASSFGRAGTDTQYF
TRBJ2-4 | NA | TRBD2 | TRBV7-2 | TGTGCCAGCAGCTTAAGGGGGACTAGCAATAACATTCAGTACTTC | CASSLRGTSNNIQYF
TRBJ2-7 | NA | NA | TRBV6-6 | TGTGCCAGCTCAAACACACAGGGTTACGAGCAGTACTTC | CASSNTQGYEQYF
TRBJ1-6 | NA | NA | TRBV12-3/TRBV12-4 | TGTGCCAGCAGCCGCCGGGGGAATTCACCCCTCCACTTT | CASSRRGNSPLHF
TRBJ2-3 | once | TRBD2 | TRBV10-1 | TGCGCCAGCAGCGAACTAGCGGGGGGCACAGATACGCAGTATTTT | CASSELAGGTDTQYF
TRBJ1-6 | NA | NA | TRBV7-9 | TGTGCCAGCAGCTTAGATCGGTACTTATCCGATAATTCACCCCTCCACTTT | CASSLDRYLSDNSPLHF
TRBJ1-2 | NA | NA | TRBV19 | TGTGCCAGTAGTATCAACAGGAGTAACTATGGCTACACCTTC | CASSINRSNYGYTF
TRBJ2-1 | NA | NA | TRBV3-1/TRBV3-2 | TGTGCCAGCAGCCTCCGGCCGGGAAATGAGCAGTTCTTC | CASSLRPGNEQFF
TRBJ1-6 | NA | NA | TRBV6-5 | TGTGCCGGATCGCTACCGACAGGTCAATCACCCCTCCACTTT | CAGSLPTGQSPLHF
TRBJ2-5 | NA | TRBD2 | TRBV29-1 | TGCAGCGTACTAGCGGGAGGGTGGGGGACCCAGTACTTC | CSVLAGGWGTQYF
TRBJ1-1 | NA | NA | TRBV19 | TGTGCCAGTAGTTCCCTGGCCATCTTGCGGGCTGAAGCTTTCTTT | CASSSLAILRAEAFF
TRBJ2-5 | NA | NA | TRBV4-2 | TGTGCCAGCAGCCAAGTTAGCGAGGGAGAGACCCAGTACTTC | CASSQVSEGETQYF
TRBJ2-1 | NA | TRBD1 | TRBV27 | TGTGCCAGCAGCGGACAGGCCAACGGCGAGCAGTTCTTC | CASSGQANGEQFF